These T cell receptor beta chains were read from a single sample in a study of response to subunit inactivated influenza vaccine. From the RT-PCR reads, TCRdb called clonotypes with MiXCR, one entry per CDR3 protein. There are more than 550,000 distinct CDR3 sequences in the sample; 11% occur only once, and approximately 10% lies in the top ten. Another study also made use of these data, one on T cells expressing NK-cell markers.

The source material was PBMCs from blood, sampled on the day of vaccination. These receptors all stem from a man between 50 and 59 years old who received an inactivated influenza vaccine. CDR3s include the opening cysteine and the closing phenylalanine or tryptophan. A D gene is named only where the DNA matches it firmly. Where a row states a size, it is once, few, many or the class of an expanded clone; other rows omit it.

DNA | CDR3 | J | V | D | length | size
TGCAGTGCCACAGGGGAGTCTGGGGCCAACGTCCTGACTTTC | CSATGESGANVLTF | TRBJ2-6 | TRBV20-1 | TRBD1 | 14 | few
TGTGCCAGCAGGATCGATACCACCGGGGAGCTGTTTTTT | CASRIDTTGELFF | TRBJ2-2 | TRBV6-1 | NA | 13 | NA
TGTGCCAGCAGTCCCGGGACCATCACCGGGGAGCTGTTTTTT | CASSPGTITGELFF | TRBJ2-2 | TRBV6-2/TRBV6-3 | NA | 14 | NA
TGCGCCAGCAGTGAGACAGGGGTCCAAGAGACCCAGTACTTC | CASSETGVQETQYF | TRBJ2-5 | TRBV10-2 | TRBD1 | 14 | NA
TGTGCCAGCAGCTTTTTGGGGGGGCCTTACAATGAGCAGTTCTTC | CASSFLGGPYNEQFF | TRBJ2-1 | TRBV7-2 | NA | 15 | NA
TGTGCCAGCAGTTTAGTCGGGACAAAACGGGATGGCTACACCTTC | CASSLVGTKRDGYTF | TRBJ1-2 | TRBV12-3/TRBV12-4 | NA | 15 | NA
TGTGCCAGCAGCCCGGCGCCTCAAAAGTGGGCCTACGAGCAGTACTTC | CASSPAPQKWAYEQYF | TRBJ2-7 | TRBV6-2/TRBV6-3 | NA | 16 | once
TGTGCCAGCAGCCCTCAGGGAGGGAGCGGGAATGAGCAGTTCTTC | CASSPQGGSGNEQFF | TRBJ2-1 | TRBV7-3 | TRBD2 | 15 | NA
TGTGCCAGCAGCCCGCGACAGGGACGGAGCACTGAAGCTTTCTTT | CASSPRQGRSTEAFF | TRBJ1-1 | TRBV13 | TRBD1 | 15 | few
TGCGCCAGCAGCCTTGAAACAGGGGTAGGCACTGAAGCTTTCTTT | CASSLETGVGTEAFF | TRBJ1-1 | TRBV4-3 | TRBD1 | 15 | NA
TGCGCCAGCAGCTTGGCCGGGGGTAATCCCTTCTACGAGCAGTACTTC | CASSLAGGNPFYEQYF | TRBJ2-7 | TRBV5-1 | NA | 16 | few
TGTGCCAGCAGTTTAAAACCGGGACTATTCTTTTGCAATGAGCAGTTCTTC | CASSLKPGLFFCNEQFF | TRBJ2-1 | TRBV28 | TRBD2 | 17 | NA
TGCGCCAGCAGCCCAAGAGTAGGGGACCCCCAGACGGCCGGGGAGCTGTTTTTT | CASSPRVGDPQTAGELFF | TRBJ2-2 | TRBV4-1 | NA | 18 | NA
TGCGCCAGCTCGGGACCTAAACACACAGATACGCAGTATTTT | CASSGPKHTDTQYF | TRBJ2-3 | TRBV5-1 | NA | 14 | many
TGTGCCAGCTCGACCCTCGGGGGGGAAGCTTTCTTT | CASSTLGGEAFF | TRBJ1-1 | TRBV18 | NA | 12 | NA
TGTGCCAGCATAAGGGGTACCCTGGGCTCCTACAATGAGCAGTTCTTC | CASIRGTLGSYNEQFF | TRBJ2-1 | TRBV30 | NA | 16 | many
TGTGCCAGCAGCGTACGAGGGAGAGGTACAGATACGCAGTATTTT | CASSVRGRGTDTQYF | TRBJ2-3 | TRBV9 | NA | 15 | few